The source of this T cell receptor (beta chain) is a study of neurological immune-mediated disorders. At least ten counts were recorded for this clonotype. The antigen remains undetermined. Notes on the study in general: When grouped phylogenetically, the repertoires of 18 of the 34 multiple sclerosis patients fell together in one related-CDR3 cluster, which is a possible signature.

With V trimmed by 1 base and J by 7 bases, 3 bases remained unmatched. The length of the CDR3 is 15 residues. Each TCR transcript was tagged with a 10-nucleotide random UMI during 5'RACE. TCRdb recomputed calls from the 5' RACE reads with MiXCR, one row per CDR3 protein. The profile covers about 59,000 distinct CDR3 sequences, with around 3.4% appearing a single time and about 3% taken by the ten largest. The specimen was PBMCs. The chain has TRBV12-3 or TRBV12-4 and TRBJ2-1; 11 bases are shared with TRBD1. This clonotype was obtained from a woman in her 30s with multiple sclerosis. Here the CDR3 reads CASSLVGQGGNEQFF. The DNA for the CDR3 is TGTGCCAGCAGTTTAGTGGGACAGGGGGGTAATGAGCAGTTCTTC.